This is a list of T cell receptor beta chains from one sample in a study of shared clonotypes between healthy human individuals. This table comes from immunoSEQ multiplex PCR, and its TCRdb copy is limited to in-frame clones, with some not included. The sample has approximately 100,000 clones, roughly two thirds seen once. Sequencing input: memory CD8+ T cells sorted from blood. The receptor source for this set is a woman in her thirties in good health. The CDR3 runs from the conserved cysteine through the conserved F or W. The order of the fields is J gene, V gene, D gene, clone size, CDR3 protein, CDR3 DNA. D genes are given only for firm matches. Size is stated for part of the rows, as once, few or many counts, or as a class when the clone is expanded.

J: TRBJ2-1
V: TRBV7-9
D: .
size: .
CDR3: CASSPRSDEQFF
DNA: TGTGCCAGCAGCCCCAGGTCGGATGAGCAGTTCTTC

J: TRBJ2-7
V: TRBV6-5
D: TRBD2
size: .
CDR3: CASSYLASGRVEQYF
DNA: TGTGCCAGCAGTTACTTGGCTAGCGGGAGGGTCGAGCAGTACTTC

J: TRBJ2-3
V: TRBV5-1
D: TRBD2
size: .
CDR3: CASRSSGADADTQYF
DNA: TGCGCCAGCAGATCTAGCGGGGCCGACGCAGATACGCAGTATTTT

J: TRBJ2-1
V: TRBV6-1
D: .
size: .
CDR3: CASSEAIHNEQFF
DNA: TGTGCCAGCAGTGAAGCTATCCACAATGAGCAGTTCTTC

J: TRBJ2-7
V: TRBV7-4
D: .
size: .
CDR3: CASSLISYEQYF
DNA: TGTGCCAGCAGCTTAATCTCCTACGAGCAGTACTTC

J: TRBJ2-5
V: TRBV25-1
D: TRBD2
size: many
CDR3: CACSGTKQETQYF
DNA: TGTGCCTGTTCCGGGACTAAGCAAGAGACCCAGTACTTC

J: TRBJ2-5
V: TRBV6-1
D: TRBD2
size: many
CDR3: CASSENAGGQETQYF
DNA: TGTGCCAGCAGTGAAAATGCGGGAGGGCAAGAGACCCAGTACTTC

J: TRBJ1-1
V: TRBV7-9
D: .
size: .
CDR3: CASSQRDTEAFF
DNA: TGTGCCAGCAGCCAAAGGGACACTGAAGCTTTCTTT

J: TRBJ2-1
V: TRBV9
D: TRBD2
size: .
CDR3: CASSPSGASYNEQFF
DNA: TGTGCCAGCAGCCCAAGCGGGGCCTCCTACAATGAGCAGTTCTTC

J: TRBJ2-7
V: TRBV25-1
D: .
size: .
CDR3: CASSANGGGIYYEQYF
DNA: TGTGCCAGCAGTGCTAATGGGGGCGGGATTTATTACGAGCAGTACTTC

J: TRBJ2-1
V: TRBV5-4
D: .
size: .
CDR3: CASSFETDSYNEQFF
DNA: TGTGCCAGCAGCTTCGAGACAGATAGCTACAATGAGCAGTTCTTC

J: TRBJ2-4
V: TRBV5-3
D: TRBD1
size: .
CDR3: CARSGTGIDIQYF
DNA: TGTGCCAGAAGCGGGACAGGGATCGACATTCAGTACTTC

J: TRBJ2-7
V: TRBV28
D: .
size: .
CDR3: CASSLRGLRRYEQYF
DNA: TGTGCCAGCAGTTTAAGGGGCCTAAGGCGTTACGAGCAGTACTTC

J: TRBJ2-7
V: TRBV6-1
D: TRBD1
size: .
CDR3: CASSIATGRNEQYF
DNA: TGTGCCAGCAGTATAGCGACAGGGCGAAACGAGCAGTACTTC

J: TRBJ1-5
V: TRBV28
D: .
size: .
CDR3: CASSATDYRSNQPQHF
DNA: TGTGCCAGCAGCGCGACTGATTATAGGAGCAATCAGCCCCAGCATTTT

J: TRBJ2-7
V: TRBV2
D: TRBD2
size: few
CDR3: CASKSPAGRYEQYF
DNA: TGTGCCAGCAAATCCCCAGCGGGGAGATACGAGCAGTACTTC

J: TRBJ1-4
V: TRBV2
D: .
size: few
CDR3: CASSETEWEKLFF
DNA: TGTGCCAGCAGTGAAACCGAGTGGGAAAAACTGTTTTTT

J: TRBJ2-3
V: TRBV6-6
D: .
size: .
CDR3: CASNDGTSYRTDTQYF
DNA: TGTGCCAGCAACGACGGGACCTCGTACCGCACAGATACGCAGTATTTT

J: TRBJ2-3
V: TRBV7-3
D: .
size: .
CDR3: CASSQTGGEADTQYF
DNA: TGTGCCAGCAGCCAGACCGGCGGGGAGGCAGATACGCAGTATTTT

J: TRBJ2-2
V: TRBV5-1
D: TRBD1
size: once
CDR3: CASSFPGQLNTGELFF
DNA: TGCGCCAGCAGCTTTCCGGGACAGCTGAACACCGGGGAGCTGTTTTTT

J: TRBJ2-3
V: TRBV28
D: .
size: .
CDR3: CASSRPGSTDTQYF
DNA: TGTGCCAGCAGCCGACCGGGGAGCACAGATACGCAGTATTTT

J: TRBJ2-7
V: TRBV7-8
D: .
size: .
CDR3: CASSPPGPVYEQYF
DNA: TGTGCCAGCAGCCCCCCCGGACCCGTATACGAGCAGTACTTC

J: TRBJ2-7
V: TRBV6-1
D: TRBD2
size: many
CDR3: CASSLEAGGNEQYF
DNA: TGTGCCAGCAGCCTTGAGGCGGGAGGGAACGAGCAGTACTTC

J: TRBJ2-2
V: TRBV27
D: .
size: .
CDR3: CASKRKNTGELFF
DNA: TGTGCCAGCAAGCGGAAGAACACCGGGGAGCTGTTTTTT

J: TRBJ2-1
V: TRBV6-6
D: TRBD1
size: .
CDR3: CASSPDRGNEQFF
DNA: TGTGCCAGCAGCCCAGACAGGGGTAATGAGCAGTTCTTC

J: TRBJ2-6
V: TRBV19
D: .
size: .
CDR3: CASSIDQGSGANVLTF
DNA: TGTGCCAGTAGTATAGATCAGGGCTCTGGGGCCAACGTCCTGACTTTC

J: TRBJ2-5
V: TRBV4-1
D: TRBD1
size: .
CDR3: CASSPPDRGRETQYF
DNA: TGCGCCAGCAGCCCACCTGACAGGGGTCGGGAGACCCAGTACTTC

J: TRBJ2-5
V: TRBV5-4
D: .
size: few
CDR3: CASSLERQETQYF
DNA: TGTGCCAGCAGCTTGGAGCGACAAGAGACCCAGTACTTC

J: TRBJ1-3
V: TRBV11-2
D: TRBD1
size: .
CDR3: CASSNHRGTGNTIYF
DNA: TGTGCCAGCAGCAACCACAGGGGAACTGGAAACACCATATATTTT

J: TRBJ2-5
V: TRBV14
D: TRBD1
size: .
CDR3: CASSEGQGSGETQYF
DNA: TGTGCCAGCAGCGAGGGACAGGGGAGCGGAGAGACCCAGTACTTC

J: TRBJ2-1
V: TRBV28
D: .
size: .
CDR3: CASSLVWGMTYNEQFF
DNA: TGTGCCAGCAGTTTAGTCTGGGGTATGACCTACAATGAGCAGTTCTTC

J: TRBJ2-3
V: TRBV6-6
D: TRBD2
size: .
CDR3: CASSRAGGSTDTQYF
DNA: TGTGCCAGCAGCAGAGCGGGAGGCAGCACAGATACGCAGTATTTT

J: TRBJ1-2
V: TRBV2
D: .
size: .
CDR3: CASSEWGGYGYTF
DNA: TGTGCCAGCAGTGAATGGGGGGGCTATGGCTACACCTTC

J: TRBJ2-5
V: TRBV6-5
D: .
size: .
CDR3: CASSYDEKETQYF
DNA: TGTGCCAGCAGTTACGATGAGAAAGAGACCCAGTACTTC

J: TRBJ2-7
V: TRBV15
D: TRBD2
size: .
CDR3: CATSRDIAGGFYEQYF
DNA: TGTGCCACCAGCAGAGATATAGCGGGAGGGTTCTACGAGCAGTACTTC

J: TRBJ2-5
V: TRBV5-1
D: .
size: .
CDR3: CASSRSGSLFAQETQYF
DNA: TGCGCCAGCAGCAGGTCCGGGTCCCTATTCGCCCAAGAGACCCAGTACTTC

J: TRBJ1-2
V: TRBV28
D: .
size: .
CDR3: CASSRGRVYGYTF
DNA: TGTGCCAGCAGCCGGGGGCGCGTCTATGGCTACACCTTC

J: TRBJ2-1
V: TRBV5-6
D: .
size: .
CDR3: CASSRGHLEQFF
DNA: TGTGCCAGCAGCCGGGGCCATCTGGAGCAGTTCTTC

J: TRBJ1-1
V: TRBV28
D: .
size: .
CDR3: CASSPPTGPLEAFF
DNA: TGTGCCAGCAGTCCTCCGACAGGACCCCTTGAAGCTTTCTTT

J: TRBJ1-1
V: TRBV10-2
D: TRBD1
size: few
CDR3: CASSELKLRTGGRTEAFF
DNA: TGCGCCAGCAGTGAGCTCAAGCTTCGGACAGGGGGCCGCACTGAAGCTTTCTTT

J: TRBJ2-7
V: TRBV2
D: .
size: .
CDR3: CASSEGHSYEQYF
DNA: TGTGCCAGCAGTGAGGGACACTCATACGAGCAGTACTTC

J: TRBJ2-7
V: TRBV10-3
D: .
size: .
CDR3: CAISDAPTYEQYF
DNA: TGTGCCATCAGTGATGCCCCGACCTACGAGCAGTACTTC

J: TRBJ2-1
V: TRBV29-1
D: .
size: few
CDR3: CSVELAGGGEQFF
DNA: TGCAGCGTTGAATTAGCAGGGGGAGGGGAGCAGTTCTTC

J: TRBJ2-1
V: TRBV28
D: .
size: few
CDR3: CASSLQSSYNEQFF
DNA: TGTGCCAGCAGTTTACAGAGCTCCTACAATGAGCAGTTCTTC

J: TRBJ2-5
V: TRBV5-1
D: .
size: .
CDR3: CASTTSFSRRQETQYF
DNA: TGCGCCAGCACCACTTCATTCTCACGTAGACAAGAGACCCAGTACTTC

J: TRBJ2-5
V: TRBV19
D: TRBD1
size: .
CDR3: CASSPLGIRGIKETQYF
DNA: TGTGCCAGTAGTCCCCTCGGGATCAGGGGGATTAAAGAGACCCAGTACTTC

J: TRBJ1-5
V: TRBV6-5
D: TRBD1
size: .
CDR3: CASSYLQGQPQHF
DNA: TGTGCCAGCAGTTACTTACAGGGGCAACCCCAGCATTTT

J: TRBJ1-4
V: TRBV25-1
D: TRBD1
size: .
CDR3: CASTSGTGAGKLFF
DNA: TGTGCCAGCACTTCGGGGACAGGGGCGGGAAAACTGTTTTTT

J: TRBJ2-2
V: TRBV6-1
D: .
size: .
CDR3: CASKPWNGELFF
DNA: TGTGCCAGCAAGCCATGGAACGGGGAGCTGTTTTTT

J: TRBJ1-3
V: TRBV5-5
D: .
size: .
CDR3: CASSSWTVAGVVDTIYF
DNA: TGTGCCAGCAGCTCCTGGACAGTCGCCGGCGTCGTGGACACCATATATTTT

J: TRBJ2-7
V: TRBV4-1
D: .
size: .
CDR3: CASSHRWAGAYEQYF
DNA: TGCGCCAGCAGCCATCGTTGGGCGGGGGCTTACGAGCAGTACTTC

J: TRBJ2-6
V: TRBV4-2
D: TRBD1
size: many
CDR3: CASSQGTGSGANVLTF
DNA: TGTGCCAGCAGCCAAGGGACAGGCTCTGGGGCCAACGTCCTGACTTTC

J: TRBJ2-5
V: TRBV7-8
D: .
size: .
CDR3: CASVRPPGHLEETQYF
DNA: TGTGCCAGCGTCAGGCCCCCGGGACACTTAGAAGAGACCCAGTACTTC

J: TRBJ1-1
V: TRBV28
D: TRBD1
size: .
CDR3: CASSPGQRLYTEAFF
DNA: TGTGCCAGCAGTCCGGGACAGAGGCTTTACACTGAAGCTTTCTTT

J: TRBJ2-3
V: TRBV13
D: TRBD2
size: .
CDR3: CASSQPGLAGTDTQYF
DNA: TGTGCCAGCAGCCAACCGGGACTAGCGGGAACAGATACGCAGTATTTT

J: TRBJ2-1
V: TRBV5-6
D: .
size: .
CDR3: CASTQGGQNNEQFF
DNA: TGTGCCAGCACCCAAGGGGGACAAAACAATGAGCAGTTCTTC

J: TRBJ1-3
V: TRBV9
D: .
size: .
CDR3: CASSPPGASGNTIYF
DNA: TGTGCCAGCAGCCCTCCGGGGGCCTCTGGAAACACCATATATTTT

J: TRBJ1-5
V: TRBV5-1
D: .
size: .
CDR3: CASSPGGEEPQHF
DNA: TGCGCCAGCAGCCCTGGGGGCGAAGAGCCCCAGCATTTT